This T cell receptor beta chain is from a study of T cell responses to AZD1222 COVID-19 vaccine. Comment on this clone: Its antigen is currently unknown.

Findings of the study overall: Nearly half of spike-specific TCRs reportedly target unmutated variant regions.

The table came from immunoSEQ multiplex PCR; TCRdb's copy has only in-frame clones and leaves some out. The profile shows roughly 180,000 clones, roughly nine tenths of them singletons. CDR3 length equals 12 residues. In germline, CDR1 is SGHRS, CDR2 YFSETQ. Trimming pared 2 bases from V and 7 bases from J, leaving 10 bases between. The sequenced sample was peripheral blood, obtained on day 0 of AZD1222 vaccination. This clonotype originated in an adult in good health. The chain couples TRBV5-1 to TRBJ2-7, with no clear D. The CDR3 DNA follows: TGCGCCAGCAGCTTTAATTTACGGGAGCAGTACTTC. It codes for CASSFNLREQYF.